These 32 T cell receptor beta chains were all obtained from the same sample, sequenced in a study of T-cell memory formation after mild COVID-19. TCRdb used MiXCR to reprocess the 5' RACE reads, holding one entry per CDR3 protein. The table records about 130,000 distinct CDR3 sequences, about 15% of them present only once. What was sequenced was PBMCs or a T cell subset sorted from them (not recorded which). The receptors were sampled from a man aged 18 to 30 who had mild COVID-19 (a few samples of this study predate the infection). Cell type and time point are not known.

The chain has TRBV11-3 and TRBJ2-5; 14 nucleotides align to TRBD2. Trimming took 5 bases from V and 8 from J; bases not matched to a gene: 4. From germline, CDR1 is SGHNT and CDR2 YENEEA. The CDR3 is 14 residues long. The CDR3 DNA follows: TGTGCCAGCAGCCGGGGGACTAGCGGGAGAACCCAGTACTTC. Translated: CASSRGTSGRTQYF.

The chain joins TRBV6-5 to TRBJ1-2, with 9 positions matching TRBD1. V lost 5 bases and J lost 9; bases outside the gene matches: 4. The CDR3 is 12 amino acids. Per the germline V gene, CDR1 is MNHEY and CDR2 is SVGAGI. This CDR3 reads CASSPGQGRYTF. CDR3 bases: TGTGCCAGCAGTCCGGGACAGGGTCGCTACACCTTC.

The sample holds a few counts of this clonotype. This sequence joins TRBV28 and TRBJ2-3; D is perhaps TRBD1 (6 bases). Looked up from germline, CDR1 is MDHEN and CDR2 is SYDVKM. The V gene lost 8 bases and the J gene lost 0 bases, with 12 bases spanning the gap. The CDR3 runs 14 residues. CDR3 protein: CASHSTGSTDTQYF. DNA of the CDR3: TGTGCCAGCCACTCGACAGGAAGCACAGATACGCAGTATTTT.

The chain couples TRBV24-1 to TRBJ2-1; a weak D match, TRBD1 (5 bases). Per the germline V gene, CDR1 is KGHDR and CDR2 is SFDVKD. Trimming pared 2 bases from V and 7 bases from J, leaving 14 bases between. The CDR3 contains 15 residues. This chain's CDR3 is CATSDSRGSGNEQFF. The CDR3 DNA is TGTGCCACCAGTGATTCTAGGGGATCAGGGAATGAGCAGTTCTTC.

This clonotype was detected a few times. This chain links TRBV25-1 with TRBJ1-1; possibly TRBD1 for D (5 bases). CDR1 is MGHDK, CDR2 SYGVNS, per germline. CDR3 length equals 14 residues. Trimming left V 1 base short and J 7 bases short, with 13 bases between. CDR3 nucleotide sequence: TGTGCCAGCAGTGAATTGGCAGGGCGGGGTGAAGCTTTCTTT. Protein: CASSELAGRGEAFF.

This clonotype was observed many times. This rearrangement joins TRBV6-6 to TRBJ2-3, with a tentative D call TRBD2 (6 bases). The ends were cut back, 2 bases at V and 0 bases at J, with 9 bases in the middle. CDR1 is MNHNY and CDR2 is SVGAGI in the germline V gene (reference sequence). The CDR3 length is 15 residues. The CDR3 sequence is CASSYGRESTDTQYF. The CDR3 DNA sequence: TGTGCCAGCAGTTACGGGCGGGAAAGCACAGATACGCAGTATTTT.

The chain carries TRBV9 and TRBJ2-3, with D perhaps matching TRBD2 (6 bases). The CDR3 runs 17 residues. CDR1 SGDLS and CDR2 YYNGEE come from the germline V gene. Trimming took 3 bases from V and 1 from J, leaving 18 bases between them. CDR3 nucleotides: TGTGCCAGCAGCGGCTTCGACGGGGGACCACGCACAGATACGCAGTATTTT. Protein: CASSGFDGGPRTDTQYF.

V gene TRBV10-2 combines with J gene TRBJ2-7; D is perhaps TRBD1 (5 bases). This CDR3 has 14 amino acids. V shed 1 base and J shed 6 bases, with 13 bases lying between them. The germline CDR1 and CDR2 sequences are WSHSY and SAAADI. For the CDR3, the DNA is TGCGCCAGCAGTGAGTATCAGGGTCTGGGCGAGCAGTACTTC. Translating it yields CASSEYQGLGEQYF.

The sample holds a few counts of this clonotype. The chain uses TRBV7-2 and TRBJ2-3; D gene ambiguous. The CDR3 runs 12 residues. Trimming shortened V by 3 bases and J by 6 bases, and 7 bases separated the two germline ends. The V gene's germline CDR1 is SGHTA and CDR2 FQGNSA. CDR3 sequence reads: CASSFRFDTQYF. The CDR3 DNA reads TGTGCCAGCAGCTTCAGGTTCGATACGCAGTATTTT. The whole variable domain, filled in from reference TRBV7-2 and TRBJ2-3, reads GAGVSQSPSNKVTEKGKDVELRCDPISGHTALYWYRQSLGQGLEFLIYFQGNSAPDKSGLPSDRFSAERTGGSVSTLTIQRTQQEDSAVYLCASSFRFDTQYFGPGTRLTVL.

Remarks on this clonotype: Since a much larger clone is just one base distant, this may be a read error. The chain employs TRBV20-1 and TRBJ1-4; D unresolved. Germline V gene lookup returns CDR1 DFQATT and CDR2 SNEGSKA (reference sequence). The CDR3 is 13 residues long. The CDR3 loop is CSVRDATNEKLFF. The CDR3 region has the DNA TGCAGTGTTAGAGATGCAACTAATGAAAAACTGTTTTTT.

The rearrangement uses TRBV28 and TRBJ1-1, with D perhaps matching TRBD1 (5 bases). The length of the CDR3 is 16 residues. Germline V gene data show CDR1 as MDHEN and CDR2 as SYDVKM. V dropped 5 bases and J dropped 1 base, with 17 bases sitting between them. The CDR3 spells CASSPQSRAPNTEAFF. CDR3 DNA sequence: TGTGCCAGCAGTCCCCAGTCCAGGGCCCCGAACACTGAAGCTTTCTTT.

This clonotype was counted only a few times. This chain joins TRBV25-1 and TRBJ2-5, with TRBD2 matching over 8 bases. There are 13 residues in the CDR3. Per germline, CDR1 MGHDK and CDR2 SYGVNS. V lost 6 bases and J lost 5; bases outside the gene matches: 5. The CDR3 DNA is TGTGCCAGCAGAAATAGCGGGGCCGAGACCCAGTACTTC. Amino acids: CASRNSGAETQYF.

The chain has TRBV20-1 and TRBJ1-3, with D uncertain. Germline assignment: CDR1 DFQATT and CDR2 SNEGSKA (reference sequence). CDR3 length equals 13 residues. Trimming pared 3 bases from V and 2 bases from J, leaving 8 bases between. CDR3 DNA: TGCAGTGCTAGGGTCTGGGCTGGAAACACCATATATTTT. Protein product: CSARVWAGNTIYF.

The genes are TRBV6-1 and TRBJ2-5, with D possibly TRBD1 on 6 matching bases. Germline lookup yields CDR1 MNHNS and CDR2 SASEGT. Trimming stripped 4 bases from V and 4 bases from J, with 10 bases between. There are 13 residues in the CDR3. The CDR3 here is CASSADSRETQYF. CDR3 DNA sequence: TGTGCCAGCAGTGCGGACAGCAGAGAGACCCAGTACTTC.

The rearrangement uses TRBV2 and TRBJ2-7; D tentatively reads TRBD1 or TRBD2 (5 bases each). The CDR3 loop spans 16 amino acids. The germline gives CDR1 SNHLY, CDR2 FYNNEI. Trimming left V 8 bases short and J 4 bases short, with 24 bases between. For the CDR3, the DNA is TGTGCCAGCTCCCCCTTCATAGACACTGGGGGATACGAGCAGTACTTC. This gives the protein CASSPFIDTGGYEQYF.

Of note for this clonotype: The junction and the germline gene differ at one end; a read error may be behind it. The V and J genes are TRBV5-6 and TRBJ2-1, with D possibly matching TRBD2 (6 bases). The CDR3 has 15 residues. Per germline, CDR1 SGHDT and CDR2 YYEEEE. CDR3 DNA: TGTGCCAGCAGCGTTGCGGGGAGCGGCTACAATAAGCAGTTCTTC. It specifies CASSVAGSGYNKQFF. Using reference TRBV5-6 and TRBJ2-1 for the parts outside the CDR3, the full variable domain is DAGVTQSPTHLIKTRGQQVTLRCSPKSGHDTVSWYQQALGQGPQFIFQYYEEEERQRGNFPDRFSGHQFPNYSSELNVNALLLGDSALYLCASSVAGSGYNKQFFGPGTRLTVL.

The chain links TRBV13 to TRBJ1-6; 7 bases match TRBD1. The germline gives CDR1 PRHDT, CDR2 FYEKMQ (reference sequence). This CDR3 contains 13 residues. Losses at the gene ends were 5 bases for V and 6 bases for J; bases not matched to a gene: 1. The CDR3 nucleotides read TGTGCCAGCAGCAGGACAGGTAATTCACCCCTCCACTTT. Residues: CASSRTGNSPLHF.

The chain has TRBV20-1 and TRBJ2-2, with 8 bases that match TRBD2. With 3 bases clipped from V and 4 bases from J, the junction kept 4 bases outside the gene matches. This CDR3 contains 14 residues. Germline lookup yields CDR1 DFQATT and CDR2 SNEGSKA (reference sequence). The CDR3 loop reads CSASGGASTGELFF. CDR3 bases: TGCAGTGCTAGCGGGGGGGCATCCACCGGGGAGCTGTTTTTT.

This sequence joins TRBV12-3 or TRBV12-4 and TRBJ2-1; 7 bases align to TRBD1. V lost 5 bases, J lost 12 bases, and 7 bases stayed unmatched. The CDR3 loop spans 12 amino acids. CDR3 loop: CASSRADRVQFF. Written as DNA, the CDR3 is TGTGCCAGCAGTCGAGCAGACAGGGTGCAGTTCTTC.

The rearrangement joins TRBV7-2 to TRBJ2-1; tentatively, D is TRBD1 (6 bases). The germline V gene has CDR1 SGHTA and CDR2 FQGNSA. The CDR3 has 15 amino acids. Trimming shortened V by 3 bases and J by 5 bases, and 14 bases separated the two germline ends. In DNA form, the CDR3 reads TGTGCCAGCAGCTTTGTGGGGGCTCGGGACAATGAGCAGTTCTTC. This codes for CASSFVGARDNEQFF.

The chain uses TRBV2 and TRBJ2-3, with D hard to call. There are 15 residues in the CDR3. The V gene's germline CDR1 is SNHLY and CDR2 FYNNEI. With 6 bases removed from V and 2 bases from J, the gap between germline ends came to 15 bases. The CDR3 spells CASRLSFRATDTQYF. Written as DNA, the CDR3 is TGTGCCAGCAGATTGAGTTTTAGGGCCACAGATACGCAGTATTTT.

This clonotype was observed a few times. The chain combines TRBV6-5 with TRBJ2-1; TRBD1 aligns across 12 bases. The junction had 7 bases not matched to a gene; V was cut back by 5 bases and J by 8 bases. This CDR3 has 15 residues. Germline values: CDR1 MNHEY, CDR2 SVGAGI. The CDR3 bases are TGTGCCAGCAGTGTCCGGGACAGGGGGCATCATGAGCAGTTCTTC. Encoded protein: CASSVRDRGHHEQFF.

This clonotype was recorded many times. This chain links TRBV28 with TRBJ1-6; the match to TRBD1 covers 10 bases. V trimming: 4 bases; J trimming: 10 bases; junction bases outside the gene matches: 4. The CDR3 contains 14 residues. Germline CDR1 and CDR2: MDHEN and SYDVKM. DNA for the CDR3: TGTGCCAGCAGTTCGGACAGGGGGAGGTCACCCCTCCACTTT. This translates into CASSSDRGRSPLHF.

V is TRBV6-2 or TRBV6-3 and J is TRBJ2-2, with 7 bases that match TRBD1. CDR1 and CDR2 (germline): MNHEY, SVGEGT. This CDR3 contains 14 residues. Trimming cost V 5 bases and J 5 bases; bases outside gene matches: 5. In DNA form, the CDR3 reads TGTGCCAGCAGTCGGAGCAGGGGGACCGGGGAGCTGTTTTTT. This codes for CASSRSRGTGELFF.

This clonotype occurred many times. This CDR3 is CASSPYTEAFF. CDR3 in DNA: TGTGCCAGCAGCCCGTACACTGAAGCTTTCTTT. V and J are TRBV7-2 and TRBJ1-1, with D unresolved. Trimming cost V 5 bases and J 3 bases, with 4 bases left between them. Germline assignment: CDR1 SGHTA and CDR2 FQGNSA. This CDR3 comprises 11 residues.

This clonotype appeared many times. V is TRBV5-1 and J is TRBJ1-5; the D gene is possibly TRBD1 (5 bases). Trimming pared 4 bases from V and 5 bases from J, leaving 16 bases between. Germline V CDR1 and CDR2: SGHRS, YFSETQ. This CDR3 has 15 amino acids. As DNA, the CDR3 is TGCGCCAGCAGCCGGGACCCTTCAGAGGATCAGCCCCAGCATTTT. Its protein is CASSRDPSEDQPQHF.

V and J are TRBV7-2 and TRBJ2-6, with D possibly matching TRBD2 (5 bases). Between the trimmed V and J ends, which lost 2 bases and 0 bases, there was a span of 8 bases. CDR1 is SGHTA and CDR2 is FQGNSA in the germline V gene. This CDR3 comprises 16 residues. The CDR3 nucleotides are TGTGCCAGCAGCTTACGCGGAGGCTCTGGGGCCAACGTCCTGACTTTC. Protein product: CASSLRGGSGANVLTF.

This rearrangement joins TRBV7-2 to TRBJ1-2; 7 bases are a match to TRBD1. This CDR3 region has 15 residues. V dropped 5 bases and J dropped 7; count of bases not matched to a gene: 13. Germline CDR1 SGHTA, CDR2 FQGNSA. CDR3 protein: CASSRGDSLGSGYTF. CDR3 in DNA: TGTGCCAGCAGCCGGGGGGACAGCTTAGGGAGTGGCTACACCTTC.

This clonotype appeared a few times. The chain has TRBV12-3 or TRBV12-4 and TRBJ2-7, with TRBD2 identical over 8 bases. The trim removed 3 bases at V and 1 base at J, leaving 5 bases unmatched. The CDR3 runs 15 residues. As DNA, the CDR3 is TGTGCCAGCAGTTTCACGGCGGGGGGTTCCTACGAGCAGTACTTC. Translating it yields CASSFTAGGSYEQYF.

This clonotype was observed a few times. This chain uses TRBV7-2 with TRBJ2-1; the D gene is possibly TRBD1 (6 bases). Trimming shortened V by 2 bases and J by 7 bases, and 9 bases separated the two germline ends. Germline CDR1 SGHTA, CDR2 FQGNSA. CDR3 size: 13 residues. The CDR3 DNA reads TGTGCCAGCAGCTTAACAGGGCTAAATGAGCAGTTCTTC. Its translation: CASSLTGLNEQFF.

This clonotype came up a few times. The J gene is TRBJ2-2, the V gene TRBV24-1, with D perhaps TRBD2 (5 bases). V lost 4 bases and J lost 0, with 17 bases in between. Germline CDR1 reads KGHDR; CDR2 reads SFDVKD. The CDR3 spans 18 residues. The CDR3 is CATSDHLAGLSNTGELFF. In nucleotides, the CDR3 is TGTGCCACCAGTGACCACCTGGCCGGACTCTCGAACACCGGGGAGCTGTTTTTT.

A word on this clonotype: The germline gene is not matched at one end of the junction; a read error may be the cause. The rearrangement uses TRBV12-3 or TRBV12-4 and TRBJ2-5; 9 bases are shared with TRBD1. CDR3 length equals 13 residues. CDR3 protein: CASSFPGQGSLTF. In DNA form, the CDR3 reads TGTGCCAGCAGTTTCCCGGGACAGGGTAGTTTGACCTTC.